This T cell receptor (beta chain) was documented in a study of shared clonotypes between healthy human individuals. Study-level findings and limits: Clonotype sharing levels among donors were expected to vary with sequencing depth.

J gave up 6 bases and V 5 bases, and 11 bases lay outside the gene matches. The V gene's germline CDR1 is SEHNR and CDR2 FQNEAQ (reference sequence). The CDR3 runs 16 residues. Authors' data handling: Junction-only immunoSEQ data arrived without quality scores, meaning filtering differed. This table comes from immunoSEQ multiplex PCR, and its TCRdb copy is limited to in-frame clones, with some not included. Clone size and the V and J calls come from that table; the DNA yielded D and trimming. This sample yields some 2.3 million clones, of which over 85% are seen a single time; roughly 0.36% belongs to the top ten. To note about this clone: Its antigen is still unknown.

The V gene is TRBV7-9, the J gene TRBJ2-2, with 8 nucleotides matching TRBD2. Sequenced: naive CD4+ T cells from PBMCs. Subset of the sample: CD45RA+ positively selected. The receptor was isolated from a man aged 18 to 30 in good health. Some clones in this sample may be carry-over from other donors' samples. CDR3 nucleotides: TGTGCCAGCAGCCACAACAGCGGGAGCAGGGCCGGGGAGCTGTTTTTT. As protein: CASSHNSGSRAGELFF.